This is a list of T cell receptor beta chains from one sample in a study of early T cells in non-severe SARS-CoV-2 infection. One entry per CDR3 protein results from TCRdb running MiXCR on the 5' RACE reads. The data hold about 72,000 distinct CDR3 sequences, with 10% observed a single time. Sequenced here: whole blood, sampled at baseline. All receptors derive from an adult who was a healthcare worker with PCR-confirmed SARS-CoV-2 infection or an uninfected control (not recorded which). Each CDR3 is given without its conserved first and last residue. Only part of the rows carry a size: once, few, many, or a class if the clone is expanded.

V: TRBV6-2/TRBV6-3; size: many; J: TRBJ2-7; CDR3: ASGRLAGHEQY
V: TRBV21-1; size: many; J: TRBJ1-3; CDR3: ASSKRPGRASGNTIY
V: TRBV27; size: few; J: TRBJ2-7; CDR3: ASSPLSGGVYEQY
V: TRBV10-3; size: .; J: TRBJ1-1; CDR3: AIRPGQGGDTEAF
V: TRBV11-3; size: few; J: TRBJ2-5; CDR3: ASSTNRGETQY
V: TRBV20-1; size: many; J: TRBJ2-3; CDR3: SATGIEGQGKGRGDTQY
V: TRBV10-3; size: few; J: TRBJ1-1; CDR3: AISEGREDTEAF
V: TRBV27; size: .; J: TRBJ2-7; CDR3: ASHSGFLAGEQY
V: TRBV29-1; size: few; J: TRBJ2-5; CDR3: SVGLAGAQTQETQY
V: TRBV12-3/TRBV12-4; size: once; J: TRBJ1-6; CDR3: ASSPGFPYSPLH
V: TRBV5-1; size: medium-sized; J: TRBJ2-6; CDR3: ASSLIPGSGANVLT
V: TRBV3-1; size: few; J: TRBJ2-1; CDR3: ASSQTGVNNEQF
V: TRBV20-1; size: few; J: TRBJ2-3; CDR3: SAPGLAGTDTQY
V: TRBV5-1; size: many; J: TRBJ1-5; CDR3: ASSLTGGPTSNQPQH
V: TRBV3-1; size: few; J: TRBJ2-2; CDR3: ASSPTGPGELF
V: TRBV5-1; size: few; J: TRBJ1-2; CDR3: ASSLEPSNYGYT
V: TRBV7-9; size: .; J: TRBJ2-3; CDR3: ASSRGRGPFTDTQY
V: TRBV5-1; size: .; J: TRBJ2-3; CDR3: ASSLTERGLYTDTQY
V: TRBV6-5; size: .; J: TRBJ2-7; CDR3: ASSFEGLGEQY
V: TRBV29-1; size: few; J: TRBJ2-3; CDR3: SVDEGNTDTQY
V: TRBV5-1; size: few; J: TRBJ1-2; CDR3: ASSEGGRSGYT
V: TRBV29-1; size: few; J: TRBJ2-3; CDR3: SAPREGADTQY
V: TRBV2; size: .; J: TRBJ2-7; CDR3: ASSDLADAIPYEQY
V: TRBV7-2; size: .; J: TRBJ2-5; CDR3: ASSFRQGAGQY
V: TRBV6-6; size: many; J: TRBJ1-1; CDR3: ASRDSGQGGYTEAF
V: TRBV3-1; size: .; J: TRBJ2-5; CDR3: ASSQVAGPGTQY
V: TRBV11-3; size: .; J: TRBJ2-4; CDR3: ASSLGEADIQY
V: TRBV7-2; size: few; J: TRBJ2-1; CDR3: ASSFTGGNPLVEQF
V: TRBV20-1; size: many; J: TRBJ1-4; CDR3: SASGQGASNEKLF
V: TRBV10-3; size: .; J: TRBJ2-3; CDR3: AISLGEVRDTQY
V: TRBV20-1; size: few; J: TRBJ2-7; CDR3: SAIGRGVTYEQY
V: TRBV20-1; size: .; J: TRBJ2-7; CDR3: SARGRSSYEQY
V: TRBV20-1; size: few; J: TRBJ2-3; CDR3: SAPGTRSTDTQY
V: TRBV2; size: few; J: TRBJ1-6; CDR3: ASSPRTDNSPLH
V: TRBV2; size: few; J: TRBJ2-3; CDR3: ASSEEGSTQY
V: TRBV6-6; size: many; J: TRBJ2-1; CDR3: ASSSSRRGAYNEQF
V: TRBV11-2; size: .; J: TRBJ2-7; CDR3: ASSVTSGDTYEQY
V: TRBV18; size: .; J: TRBJ1-5; CDR3: ASSPPPGGQKGNQPQH
V: TRBV20-1; size: many; J: TRBJ2-1; CDR3: SAPAYNEQF
V: TRBV10-2; size: .; J: TRBJ2-7; CDR3: ASSGDWYEQY
V: TRBV7-2; size: few; J: TRBJ2-7; CDR3: ASSLVRVGEQY
V: TRBV7-2; size: many; J: TRBJ1-2; CDR3: ASSPVVRGYGYT